This T cell receptor (beta chain) comes out of a study of T cells in Graves' hyperthyroidism and ophthalmopathy. The CDR3 regions of TCR beta were amplified from RNA transcripts. A first-round RT-PCR of the TCR CDR3 used the HTBI primer set. Using its own MiXCR run on the multiplex PCR reads, TCRdb lists one record per CDR3 protein. The table has around 300,000 distinct CDR3 sequences, roughly 22% seen once. Germline CDR1 is LGHNT and CDR2 is FRNRAP. The CDR3 totals 12 residues. The V and J ends lost 8 bases and 8 bases respectively, with 12 bases between them. This chain links TRBV12-5 with TRBJ2-2; the D gene is possibly TRBD2 (5 bases). Sequencing was done on a sample of blood. This TCR was recovered from a man aged 25-40 years with Graves' ophthalmopathy. Here the CDR3 reads CASSIRGGELFF. The CDR3 region has the DNA TGTGCTAGTTCCATACGCGGGGGGGAGCTGTTTTTT. Based on the CDR3 plus reference TRBV12-5 and TRBJ2-2, the full variable domain is DARVTQTPRHKVTEMGQEVTMRCQPILGHNTVFWYRQTMMQGLELLAYFRNRAPLDDSGMPKDRFSAEMPDATLATLKIQPSEPRDSAVYFCASSIRGGELFFGEGSRLTVL.